This entry features one T cell receptor beta chain sequence. The data are from a study of cytomegalovirus exposure and HLA in healthy donors. This CDR3 has 14 amino acids. Deletions cut 0 bases from V and 1 base from J, with 5 bases between. Germline CDR1 and CDR2: SGHDT and YYEEEE. PCR used 60 Vbeta primers and 13 Jbeta primers. Using immunoSEQ multiplex PCR, the repertoire was profiled, and TCRdb retains in-frame clones only, with some absent. The sample includes 100,000 or so clones, about three quarters of them seen just once. The J gene is TRBJ2-4, the V gene TRBV5-6, with unresolved D. The TCR comes from a female donor in good health and CMV-seronegative. The specimen sequenced was PBMCs. The CDR3 loop reads CASSLGAAKNIQYF. DNA for the CDR3: TGTGCCAGCAGCTTGGGTGCGGCCAAAAACATTCAGTACTTC.